The present T cell receptor (beta chain) was sequenced within a study of T cell changes during pregnancy in multiple sclerosis. Only in-frame clones appear in the TCRdb table, and some are missing; sequencing was by immunoSEQ multiplex PCR. In the table there are tens of thousands of clones, over 90% of which are singletons. The TCR comes from a female donor with multiple sclerosis, enrolled in a pregnancy study. The specimen was peripheral blood, collected in the third trimester of pregnancy.

CDR3 in amino acids: CASRIAEFYNEQFF. CDR3 nucleotides: TGTGCCAGCAGAATAGCGGAGTTCTACAATGAGCAGTTCTTC. V usage is TRBV6-6 and J usage is TRBJ2-1; a weak D match, TRBD2 (6 bases). Trimming pared 6 bases from V and 3 bases from J, leaving 12 bases between. The CDR3 runs to 14 residues. The V gene's germline CDR1 is MNHNY and CDR2 SVGAGI (reference sequence).